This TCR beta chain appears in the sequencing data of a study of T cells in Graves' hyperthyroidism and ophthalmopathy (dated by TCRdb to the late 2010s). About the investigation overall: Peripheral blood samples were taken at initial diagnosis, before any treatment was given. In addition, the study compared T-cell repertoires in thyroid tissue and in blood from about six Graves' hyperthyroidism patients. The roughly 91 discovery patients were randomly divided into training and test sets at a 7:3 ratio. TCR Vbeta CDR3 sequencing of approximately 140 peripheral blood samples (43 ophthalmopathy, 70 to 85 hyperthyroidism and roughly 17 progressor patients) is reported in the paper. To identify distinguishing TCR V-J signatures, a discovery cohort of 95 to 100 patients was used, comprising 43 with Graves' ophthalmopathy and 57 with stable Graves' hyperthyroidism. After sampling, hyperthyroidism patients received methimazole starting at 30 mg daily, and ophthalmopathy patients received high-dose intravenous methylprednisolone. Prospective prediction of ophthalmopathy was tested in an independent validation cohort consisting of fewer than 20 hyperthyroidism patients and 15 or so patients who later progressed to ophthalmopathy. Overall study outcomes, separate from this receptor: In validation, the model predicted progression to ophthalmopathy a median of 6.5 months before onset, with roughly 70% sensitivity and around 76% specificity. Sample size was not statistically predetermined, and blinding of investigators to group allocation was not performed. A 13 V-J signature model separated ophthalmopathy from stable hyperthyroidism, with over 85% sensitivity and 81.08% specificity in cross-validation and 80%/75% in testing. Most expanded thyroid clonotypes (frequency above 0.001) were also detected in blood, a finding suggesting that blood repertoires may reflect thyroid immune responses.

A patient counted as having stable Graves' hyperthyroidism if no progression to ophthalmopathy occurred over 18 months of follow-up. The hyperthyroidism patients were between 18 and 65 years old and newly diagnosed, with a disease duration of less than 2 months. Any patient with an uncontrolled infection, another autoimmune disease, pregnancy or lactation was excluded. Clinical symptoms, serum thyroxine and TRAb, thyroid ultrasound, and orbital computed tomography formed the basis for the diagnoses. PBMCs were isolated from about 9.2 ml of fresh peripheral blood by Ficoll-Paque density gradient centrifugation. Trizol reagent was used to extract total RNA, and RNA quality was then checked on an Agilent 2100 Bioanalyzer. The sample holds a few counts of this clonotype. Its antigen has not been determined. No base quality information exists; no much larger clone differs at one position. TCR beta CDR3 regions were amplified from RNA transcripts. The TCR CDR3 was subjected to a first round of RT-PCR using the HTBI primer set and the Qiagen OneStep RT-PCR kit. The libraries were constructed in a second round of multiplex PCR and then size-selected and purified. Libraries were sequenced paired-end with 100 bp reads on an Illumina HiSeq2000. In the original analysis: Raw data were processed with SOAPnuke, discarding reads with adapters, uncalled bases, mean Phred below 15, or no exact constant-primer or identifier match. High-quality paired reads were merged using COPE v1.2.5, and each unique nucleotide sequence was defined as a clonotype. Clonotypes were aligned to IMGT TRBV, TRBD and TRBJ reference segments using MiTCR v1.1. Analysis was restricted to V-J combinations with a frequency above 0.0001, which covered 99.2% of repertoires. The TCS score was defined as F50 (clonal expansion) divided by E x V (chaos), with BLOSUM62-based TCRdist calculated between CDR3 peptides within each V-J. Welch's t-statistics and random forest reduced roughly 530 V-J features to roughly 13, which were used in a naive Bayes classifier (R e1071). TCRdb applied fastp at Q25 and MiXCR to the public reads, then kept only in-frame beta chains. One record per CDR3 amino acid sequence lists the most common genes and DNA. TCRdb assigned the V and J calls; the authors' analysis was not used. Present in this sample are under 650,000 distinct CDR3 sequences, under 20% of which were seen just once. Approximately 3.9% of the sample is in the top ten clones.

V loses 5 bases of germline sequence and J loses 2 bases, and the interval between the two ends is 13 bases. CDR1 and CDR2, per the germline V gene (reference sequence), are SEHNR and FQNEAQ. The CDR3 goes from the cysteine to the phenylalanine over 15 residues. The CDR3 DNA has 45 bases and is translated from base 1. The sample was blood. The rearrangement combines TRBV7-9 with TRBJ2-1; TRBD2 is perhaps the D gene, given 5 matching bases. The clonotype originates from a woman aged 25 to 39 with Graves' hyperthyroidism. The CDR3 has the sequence CASSPESGTYNEQFF. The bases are TGTGCCAGCAGCCCCGAAAGCGGAACCTACAATGAGCAGTTCTTC.